Shown below are 4 T cell receptor beta chains from a single sample sequenced in a study of OX40 agonist ivuxolimab in advanced cancers. Data came from immunoSEQ multiplex PCR; TCRdb stores just in-frame clones and leaves some out. Of about 52,000 clones in the sample, 85% to 95% were seen once. The sequencing here drew on CD4+ or CD8+ T cells sorted from blood, taken in a trial of the OX40 agonist ivuxolimab. The receptor source for this set is an adult with an advanced solid tumor such as melanoma, head and neck, liver or kidney cancer.

V usage is TRBV27 and J usage is TRBJ2-1; 9 nucleotides line up with TRBD1. The CDR3 covers 18 residues. Germline V gene sequence: CDR1 MNHEY, CDR2 SMNVEV (reference sequence). V was clipped by 5 bases and J by 12 bases; unmatched bases: 23. CDR3 sequence (DNA): TGTGCCAGCAGTCCCTTGGGGCCCCGGGGACAGGGACGAGTGGGGCAGTTCTTC. Its translation is CASSPLGPRGQGRVGQFF.

The chain is built from TRBV27 and TRBJ2-1; TRBD1 matches 7 bases. The J segment lost 4 bases and the V segment lost 1 base, leaving 7 bases of the junction unmatched. CDR3 length: 16 amino acids. Germline CDR1 reads MNHEY; CDR2 reads SMNVEV (reference sequence). CDR3 amino acids: CASSLLGIQGYNEQFF. The CDR3, as DNA: TGTGCCAGCAGTTTATTGGGGATACAGGGGTACAATGAGCAGTTCTTC.

The rearrangement links TRBV7-8 to TRBJ2-5; D ambiguous. The CDR3 has 14 residues. V dropped 1 base and J dropped 2 bases, with 8 bases sitting between them. CDR1 and CDR2 (germline): SGHVS, FQNEAQ. The CDR3 DNA is TGTGCCAGCAGCTTAGGGGCAGTTCAAGAGACCCAGTACTTC. Amino acid sequence: CASSLGAVQETQYF.

The gene calls are TRBV9 and TRBJ2-7, with D hard to call. The CDR3 extends over 17 amino acids. V was clipped by 4 bases and J by 0 bases, with 20 bases between them. Germline V gives CDR1 SGDLS, CDR2 YYNGEE. The CDR3 nucleotides are TGTGCCAGCAGCCTCGCCGCGACATGGAGTTCCTCCTACGAGCAGTACTTC. Translation gives CASSLAATWSSSYEQYF.